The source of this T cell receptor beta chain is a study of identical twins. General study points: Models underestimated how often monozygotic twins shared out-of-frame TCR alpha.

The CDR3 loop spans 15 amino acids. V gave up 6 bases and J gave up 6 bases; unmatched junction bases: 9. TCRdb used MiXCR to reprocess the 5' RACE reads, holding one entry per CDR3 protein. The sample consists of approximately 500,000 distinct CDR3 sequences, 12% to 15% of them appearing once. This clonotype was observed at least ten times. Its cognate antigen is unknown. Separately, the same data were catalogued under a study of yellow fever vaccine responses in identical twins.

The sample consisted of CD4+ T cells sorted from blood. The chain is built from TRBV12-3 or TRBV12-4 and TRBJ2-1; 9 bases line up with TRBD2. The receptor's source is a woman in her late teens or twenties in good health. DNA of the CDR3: TGTGCCAGCAGCCGGACTAGCGCCTCGTTCAATGAGCAGTTCTTC. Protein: CASSRTSASFNEQFF.